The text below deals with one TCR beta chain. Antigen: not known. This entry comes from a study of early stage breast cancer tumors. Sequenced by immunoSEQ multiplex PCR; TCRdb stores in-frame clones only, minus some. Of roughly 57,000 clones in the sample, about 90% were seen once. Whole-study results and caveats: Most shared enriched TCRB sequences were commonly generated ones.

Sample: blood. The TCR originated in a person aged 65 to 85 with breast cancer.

The CDR3 region has the DNA TGTGCCAGCAGCTTGATGGGGGCCGCTGAAGCTTTCTTT. It is translated as CASSLMGAAEAFF. The chain couples TRBV5-6 to TRBJ1-1, with D tentatively TRBD1 (6 bases). Germline CDR1 reads SGHDT; CDR2 reads YYEEEE. The CDR3 totals 13 residues. V gave up 1 base and J gave up 6 bases, with 10 bases separating them.